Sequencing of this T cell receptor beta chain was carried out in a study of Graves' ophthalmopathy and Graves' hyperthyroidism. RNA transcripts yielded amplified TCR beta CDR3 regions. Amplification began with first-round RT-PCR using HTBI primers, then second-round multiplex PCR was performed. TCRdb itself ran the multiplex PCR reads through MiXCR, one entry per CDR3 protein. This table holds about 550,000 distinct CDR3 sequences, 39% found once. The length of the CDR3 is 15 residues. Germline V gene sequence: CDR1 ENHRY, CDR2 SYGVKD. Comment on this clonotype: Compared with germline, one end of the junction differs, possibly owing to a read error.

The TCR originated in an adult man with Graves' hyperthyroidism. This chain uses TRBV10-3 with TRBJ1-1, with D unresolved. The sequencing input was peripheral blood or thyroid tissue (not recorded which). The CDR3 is CASSERRQINIEAFF. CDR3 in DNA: TGTGCCAGCAGCGAGAGACGGCAGATTAACATTGAAGCTTTCTTT.